This T cell receptor beta chain was found in a study of T cells in Graves' hyperthyroidism and ophthalmopathy (dated by TCRdb to the late 2010s). For the study in its entirety: Peripheral blood was sampled at the time of initial diagnosis, prior to any treatment. An independent validation cohort of 18 to 20 hyperthyroidism patients and more than 15 patients who later progressed to ophthalmopathy tested prospective prediction of ophthalmopathy. The 90 to 100 discovery patients were randomly divided into training and test sets at a 7:3 ratio. The paper describes TCR Vbeta CDR3 sequencing of around 130 peripheral blood samples, made up of some 42 ophthalmopathy patients, approximately 73 hyperthyroidism patients and roughly 17 progressor patients. Thyroid tissue and blood T-cell repertoires from six Graves' hyperthyroidism patients were also compared in the study. Once sampling was done, hyperthyroidism patients were given methimazole at a starting dose of 30 mg daily, whereas ophthalmopathy patients were given high-dose intravenous methylprednisolone. To identify distinguishing TCR V-J signatures, a discovery cohort of 90 to 100 patients was used, comprising under 45 with Graves' ophthalmopathy and roughly 60 with stable Graves' hyperthyroidism.

Cut back by 2 bases and 5 bases, the V and J ends lie 20 bases apart. Including cysteine and phenylalanine, the CDR3 has 17 amino acids. Only the CDR3 part of the read is kept: 51 bases, read in frame from the first base. The germline V gene (reference sequence) provides CDR1 LGHDT and CDR2 YNNKEL. This clonotype was observed a handful of times. Its binding antigen is unknown. One base away there is no much larger clone; base qualities are not given. The TCR beta CDR3 regions were amplified from RNA transcripts. The TCR CDR3 was subjected to a first round of RT-PCR using the HTBI primer set and the Qiagen OneStep RT-PCR kit. Libraries were constructed in a second round of multiplex PCR, after which size selection and purification were carried out. Libraries were sequenced paired-end with 100 bp reads on an Illumina HiSeq2000. On the study's bioinformatics: SOAPnuke was used to process the raw data, removing reads that contained adapters or uncalled bases, had a mean Phred below 15, or lacked an exact match to the constant primer or identifier. High-quality paired reads were merged using COPE v1.2.5, and each unique nucleotide sequence was defined as a clonotype. MiTCR v1.1 was used to align the clonotypes against IMGT TRBV, TRBD and TRBJ reference segments. The analysis was restricted to V-J combinations with a frequency above 0.0001, which together covered 99% to 99.2% of the repertoires. A TCS score was defined as the ratio of F50 (clonal expansion) to E x V (chaos), with BLOSUM62-based TCRdist applied between CDR3 peptides within each V-J. Welch's t-statistics and random forest reduced several hundred V-J features to fewer than 15, which were used in a naive Bayes classifier (R e1071). In TCRdb, the public reads were trimmed at Q25 with fastp and aligned with MiXCR, with productive beta chains retained. Each CDR3 protein appears once, grouped with its most common genes and DNA. None of the V and J calls come from the authors' own analysis; TCRdb made them. The sample has 650,000 to 700,000 distinct CDR3 sequences on record, roughly 17% of them singletons. The ten largest clonotypes hold around 16% of the sample.

What the authors observed across the whole study: In cross-validation, a model built on a 13 V-J signature told ophthalmopathy apart from stable hyperthyroidism with about 90% sensitivity and 81% to 82% specificity, and in testing the same model reached 80%/75%. During validation, the model predicted progression to ophthalmopathy a median of roughly 7.1 months ahead of onset, with around 71% sensitivity and 72% to 85% specificity. Sample size was not statistically predetermined, and investigators were not blinded to group allocation. Most expanded thyroid clonotypes (frequency above 0.001) were also found in blood, which suggests that blood repertoires may mirror thyroid immune responses.

Graves' hyperthyroidism was defined as stable when no progression to ophthalmopathy occurred over 18 months of follow-up. Hyperthyroidism patients were newly diagnosed, had a disease duration of under 2 months, and were aged 18 to 65 years. Patients with uncontrolled infections, other autoimmune diseases, pregnancy or lactation were excluded. Diagnoses relied on clinical symptoms, serum thyroxine and TRAb, thyroid ultrasound and orbital computed tomography. Ficoll-Paque density gradient centrifugation was used to isolate PBMCs from around 10 ml of fresh peripheral blood. Total RNA was extracted using Trizol reagent, and RNA quality was assessed on an Agilent 2100 Bioanalyzer.

The sequencing sample was made of blood. The chain employs TRBV3-1 and TRBJ2-3, with no reliable assignment of the D segment. The clonotype comes from a man between 50 and 59 years old with Graves' hyperthyroidism. At the DNA level, the sequence is TGTGCCAGCAGCCAATTTAACACTGGATCCCGGCAAGATACGCAGTATTTT. It specifies CASSQFNTGSRQDTQYF.